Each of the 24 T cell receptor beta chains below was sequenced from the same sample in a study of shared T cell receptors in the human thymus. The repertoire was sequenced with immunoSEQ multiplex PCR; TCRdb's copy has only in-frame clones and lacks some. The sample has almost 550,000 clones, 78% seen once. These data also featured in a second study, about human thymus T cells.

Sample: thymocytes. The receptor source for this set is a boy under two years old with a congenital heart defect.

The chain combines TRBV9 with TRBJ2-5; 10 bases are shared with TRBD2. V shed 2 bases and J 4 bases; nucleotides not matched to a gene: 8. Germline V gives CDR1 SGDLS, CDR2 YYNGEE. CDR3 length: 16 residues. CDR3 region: CASSVSTSGTGETQYF. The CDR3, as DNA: TGTGCCAGCAGCGTGAGCACTAGCGGGACGGGAGAGACCCAGTACTTC.

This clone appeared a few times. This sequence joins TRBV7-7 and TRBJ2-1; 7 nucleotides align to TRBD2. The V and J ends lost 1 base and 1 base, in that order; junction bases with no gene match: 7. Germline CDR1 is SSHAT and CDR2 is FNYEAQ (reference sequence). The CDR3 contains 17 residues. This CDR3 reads CASSLETGGPSYNEQFF. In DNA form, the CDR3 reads TGTGCCAGCAGCTTAGAAACGGGAGGCCCATCCTACAATGAGCAGTTCTTC.

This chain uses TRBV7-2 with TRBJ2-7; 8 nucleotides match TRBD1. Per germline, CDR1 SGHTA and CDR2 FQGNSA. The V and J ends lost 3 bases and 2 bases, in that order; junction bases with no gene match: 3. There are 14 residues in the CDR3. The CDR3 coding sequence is TGTGCCAGCAGCTTTGGGACAGGAGCCTACGAGCAGTACTTC. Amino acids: CASSFGTGAYEQYF.

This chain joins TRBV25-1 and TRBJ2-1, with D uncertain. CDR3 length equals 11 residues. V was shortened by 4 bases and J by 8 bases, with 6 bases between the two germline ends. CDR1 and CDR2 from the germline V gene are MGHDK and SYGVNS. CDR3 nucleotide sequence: TGTGCCAGCAGTGCCCGGGATGAGCAGTTCTTC. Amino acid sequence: CASSARDEQFF. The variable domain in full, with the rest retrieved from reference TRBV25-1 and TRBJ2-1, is EADIYQTPRYLVIGTGKKITLECSQTMGHDKMYWYQQDPGMELHLIHYSYGVNSTEKGDLSSESTVSRIRTEHFPLTLESARPSHTSQYLCASSARDEQFFGPGTRLTVL.

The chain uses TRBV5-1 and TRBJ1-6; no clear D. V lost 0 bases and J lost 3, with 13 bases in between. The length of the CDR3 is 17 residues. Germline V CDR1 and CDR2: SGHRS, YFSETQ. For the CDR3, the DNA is TGCGCCAGCAGCTTGGATCGAAAGCTTCACTATAATTCACCCCTCCACTTT. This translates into CASSLDRKLHYNSPLHF.

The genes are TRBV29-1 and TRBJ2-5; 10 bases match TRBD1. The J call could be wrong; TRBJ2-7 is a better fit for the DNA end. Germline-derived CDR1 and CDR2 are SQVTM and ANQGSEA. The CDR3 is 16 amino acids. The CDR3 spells CSVNKMRDRGSYEQYF. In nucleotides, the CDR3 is TGCAGCGTTAACAAGATGCGGGACAGGGGCTCCTACGAGCAGTACTTC.

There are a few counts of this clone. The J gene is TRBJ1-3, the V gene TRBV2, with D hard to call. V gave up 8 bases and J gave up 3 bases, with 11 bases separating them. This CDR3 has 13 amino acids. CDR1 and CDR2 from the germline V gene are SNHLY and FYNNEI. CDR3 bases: TGTGCCAGCGGCCGGGGAAATGGAAACACCATATATTTT. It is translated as CASGRGNGNTIYF.

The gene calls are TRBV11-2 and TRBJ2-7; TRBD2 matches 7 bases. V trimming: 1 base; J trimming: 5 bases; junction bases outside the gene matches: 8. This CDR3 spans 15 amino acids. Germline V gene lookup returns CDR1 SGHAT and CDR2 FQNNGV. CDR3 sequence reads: CASSLGLAGRDEQYF. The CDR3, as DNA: TGTGCCAGCAGCTTAGGGTTGGCAGGGAGGGACGAGCAGTACTTC. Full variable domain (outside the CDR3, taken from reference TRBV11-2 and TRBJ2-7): EAGVAQSPRYKIIEKRQSVAFWCNPISGHATLYWYQQILGQGPKLLIQFQNNGVVDDSQLPKDRFSAERLKGVDSTLKIQPAKLEDSAVYLCASSLGLAGRDEQYFGPGTRLTVT.

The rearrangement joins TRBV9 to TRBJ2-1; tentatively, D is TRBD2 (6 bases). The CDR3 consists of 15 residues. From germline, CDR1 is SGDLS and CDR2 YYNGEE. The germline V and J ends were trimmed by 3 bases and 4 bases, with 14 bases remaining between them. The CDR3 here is CASSGREVSYNEQFF. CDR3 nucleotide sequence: TGTGCCAGCAGCGGTAGGGAGGTTTCATACAATGAGCAGTTCTTC.

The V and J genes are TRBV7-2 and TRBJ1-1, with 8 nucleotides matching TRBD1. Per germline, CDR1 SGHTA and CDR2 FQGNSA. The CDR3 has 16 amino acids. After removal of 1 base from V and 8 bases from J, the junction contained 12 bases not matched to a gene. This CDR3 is CASSLEGARGLPEAFF. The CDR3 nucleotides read TGTGCCAGCAGCTTAGAAGGGGCCAGGGGGCTTCCCGAAGCTTTCTTT.

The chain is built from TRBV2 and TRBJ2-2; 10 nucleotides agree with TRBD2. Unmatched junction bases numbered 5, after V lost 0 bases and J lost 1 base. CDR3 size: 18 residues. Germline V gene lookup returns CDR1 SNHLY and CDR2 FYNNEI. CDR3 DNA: TGTGCCAGCAGTGAAGCGCTTCTAGCGGGGGTGAACACCGGGGAGCTGTTTTTT. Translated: CASSEALLAGVNTGELFF.

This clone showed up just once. DNA for the CDR3: TGTGCCAGCAGCCCGCCCGGGGATACGCAGTATTTT. Translated, it gives CASSPPGDTQYF. V gene TRBV4-2 combines with J gene TRBJ2-3; no firm D call. CDR3 length: 12 residues. Germline V gene sequence: CDR1 LGHNA, CDR2 YNFKEQ. The V gene lost 4 bases and the J gene lost 6 bases, with 8 bases spanning the gap.

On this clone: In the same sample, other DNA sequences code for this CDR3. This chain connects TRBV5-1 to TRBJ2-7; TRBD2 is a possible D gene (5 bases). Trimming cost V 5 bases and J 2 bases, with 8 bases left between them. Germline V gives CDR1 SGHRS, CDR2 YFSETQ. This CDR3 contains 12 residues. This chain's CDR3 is CASRRGTYEQYF. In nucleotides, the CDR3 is TGCGCCAGCAGACGGGGAACCTACGAGCAGTACTTC.

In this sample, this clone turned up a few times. The chain's CDR3 is CASSHPTGRHNEQFF. DNA of the CDR3: TGTGCCAGCAGTCACCCGACAGGGCGCCACAATGAGCAGTTCTTC. V usage is TRBV6-1 and J usage is TRBJ2-1, with 7 bases identical to TRBD1. J was trimmed by 5 bases and V by 5 bases; bases with no gene match: 9. CDR1 is MNHNS, CDR2 SASEGT, per germline. The length of the CDR3 is 15 residues.

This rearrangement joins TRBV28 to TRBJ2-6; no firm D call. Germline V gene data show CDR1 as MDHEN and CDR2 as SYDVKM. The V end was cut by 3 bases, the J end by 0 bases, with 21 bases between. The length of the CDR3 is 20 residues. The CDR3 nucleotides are TGTGCCAGCAGTTTTTGGGTGAGGAGCCGACCCGGCTCTGGGGCCAACGTCCTGACTTTC. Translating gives CASSFWVRSRPGSGANVLTF.

Here the CDR3 reads CASSQILKAFHNEQFF. CDR3 in DNA: TGCGCCAGCAGCCAGATTTTAAAAGCGTTCCACAATGAGCAGTTCTTC. The chain has TRBV4-3 and TRBJ2-1, with D unresolved. V was shortened by 3 bases and J by 5 bases, with 17 bases between the two germline ends. There are 16 residues in the CDR3. Germline CDR1 and CDR2: LGHNA and YSLEER.

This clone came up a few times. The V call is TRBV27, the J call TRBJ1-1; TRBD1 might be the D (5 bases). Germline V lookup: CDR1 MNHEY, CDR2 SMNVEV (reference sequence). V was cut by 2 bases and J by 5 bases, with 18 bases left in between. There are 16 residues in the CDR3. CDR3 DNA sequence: TGTGCCAGCAGTTTAAAGCCGTGGGGCGGTAGGACTGAAGCTTTCTTT. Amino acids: CASSLKPWGGRTEAFF.

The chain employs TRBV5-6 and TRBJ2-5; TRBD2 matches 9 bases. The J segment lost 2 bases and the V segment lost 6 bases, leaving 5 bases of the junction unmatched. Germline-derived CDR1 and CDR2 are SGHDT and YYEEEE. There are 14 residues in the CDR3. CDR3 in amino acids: CASMTAGGQETQYF. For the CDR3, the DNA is TGTGCCAGCATGACGGCGGGAGGGCAAGAGACCCAGTACTTC.

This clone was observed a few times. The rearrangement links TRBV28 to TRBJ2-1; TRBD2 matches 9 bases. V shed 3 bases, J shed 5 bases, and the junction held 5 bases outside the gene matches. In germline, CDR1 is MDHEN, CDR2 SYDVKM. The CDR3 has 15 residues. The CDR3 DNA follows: TGTGCCAGCAGTTTGGAGGCGGGAGGGAACAATGAGCAGTTCTTC. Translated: CASSLEAGGNNEQFF.

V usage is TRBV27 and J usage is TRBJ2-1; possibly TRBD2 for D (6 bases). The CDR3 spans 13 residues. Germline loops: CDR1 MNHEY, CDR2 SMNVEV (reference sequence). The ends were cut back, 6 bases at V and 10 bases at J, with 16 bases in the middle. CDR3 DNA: TGTGCCAGCAGCCGCCCGGGGCGGGGCGAGCAGTTCTTC. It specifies CASSRPGRGEQFF.

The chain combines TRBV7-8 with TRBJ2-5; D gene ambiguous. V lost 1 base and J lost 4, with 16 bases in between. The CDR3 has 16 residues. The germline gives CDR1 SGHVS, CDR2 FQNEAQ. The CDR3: CASSLGSQRPRETQYF. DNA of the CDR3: TGTGCCAGCAGCTTAGGGTCCCAGCGCCCTAGAGAGACCCAGTACTTC.

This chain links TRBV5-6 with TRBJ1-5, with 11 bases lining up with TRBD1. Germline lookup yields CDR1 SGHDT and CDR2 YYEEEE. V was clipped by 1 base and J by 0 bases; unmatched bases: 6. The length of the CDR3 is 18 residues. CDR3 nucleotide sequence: TGTGCCAGCAGCTTGACCCGGGACAGGGGGGATAGCAATCAGCCCCAGCATTTT. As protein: CASSLTRDRGDSNQPQHF.

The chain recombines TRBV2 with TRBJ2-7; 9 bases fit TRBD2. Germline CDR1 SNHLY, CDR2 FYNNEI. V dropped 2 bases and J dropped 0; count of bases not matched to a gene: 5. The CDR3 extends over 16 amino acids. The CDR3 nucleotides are TGTGCCAGCAGTGAACAGCGGGAGGAGGGCTCCTACGAGCAGTACTTC. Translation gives CASSEQREEGSYEQYF.

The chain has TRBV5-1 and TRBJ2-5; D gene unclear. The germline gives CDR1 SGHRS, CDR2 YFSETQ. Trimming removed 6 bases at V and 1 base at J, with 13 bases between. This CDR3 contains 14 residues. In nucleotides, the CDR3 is TGCGCCAGCACCACAGCCGAGCCCCAAGAGACCCAGTACTTC. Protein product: CASTTAEPQETQYF.